This TCR beta chain appears in the sequencing data of a study of blood T cells in healthy people across ages (dated by TCRdb to between 2014 and 2016). In terms of the full investigation: In model experiments, template switching captured about one uniquely barcoded TCR beta cDNA molecule for every two T cells. Age-related changes in TCR beta repertoire diversity were measured in the study by deep sequencing normalized with unique cDNA molecular identifiers. The donors were divided into four age groups: young (average around 15 years), middle-aged (about 39), aged (approximately 62) and long-lived (more than 75). To avoid experimental bias, donors of different ages were randomly spread across the sequencing lanes. Two additional independent replicas of 1 million unique cDNA reads from the same blood draw were analyzed for two donors (one aged 18 to 29 and one aged 80 or older).

The germline V gene (reference sequence) provides CDR1 DFQATT and CDR2 SNEGSKA. The junction carries 11 bases between V and J, which are trimmed by 2 bases and 1 base respectively. Taken from cysteine to phenylalanine, the CDR3 has 14 residues. Left in the record is the CDR3 DNA by itself, 42 bases read in frame from the first base. Receptor libraries were prepared by 5' RACE. The instrument given in TCRdb is Illumina HiSeq 2500. A second PCR of about 6 to 11 cycles was run with a J-beta primer mix and a sample-barcoded 5' primer. Each TCR beta cDNA molecule received a unique molecular identifier from a template-switch 5' adaptor carrying 12 random nucleotides. At least 3 million CDR3-containing paired-end reads were obtained from each sample. First-strand cDNA synthesis was performed from all RNA using the Mint cDNA synthesis kit, with priming by a TRBC-specific oligonucleotide. All cDNA was treated with uracil-DNA glycosylase and then went through a first 18-cycle PCR with the universal primers M1SS and BC2_uni_R. Under the source paper's analysis protocol: Normalization of each sample was performed by random selection of 1 million high-quality reads, each carrying a distinct molecular identifier. Reads with shared molecular identifiers were discarded instead of being binned into consensus sequences. MiTCR, with a Q25 quality threshold and the strictest error-elimination algorithm, was used for CDR3 identification, clonotype clustering and error correction. A nonparametric unseen species model with Euler transformation was used to estimate lower-bound total TCR beta diversity. TCRdb's own reprocessing of the public reads used fastp at Q25 and MiXCR and kept productive beta chains. Records with the same CDR3 protein are collapsed into one entry carrying the most frequent genes and DNA. The V and J calls reflect TCRdb's pipeline rather than the authors' work. In all, the sample holds 550,000 to 650,000 distinct CDR3 sequences, and roughly 31% of those were seen once. Of the sample, about a sixth falls within the top ten clones.

The sample holds many counts of this clonotype. The antigen it recognizes is unknown. No much larger clonotype is one base removed from it; base qualities were not supplied. What the study reported, not specific to this receptor: The percentage of naive T cells measured by flow cytometry correlated strongly with observed TCR beta diversity. Total diversity estimates from one million sequenced T cells were considered lower bounds and underestimates. Observed TCR beta diversity per million T cells fell roughly linearly with age, and a significant reduction was already apparent by age roughly 40. Because profiling used bulk unsorted PBMCs, naive and antigen-experienced compartments could not be compared conclusively. The long-lived group showed more naive CD4+ T cells, fewer expanded clones and increased TCR diversity than the aged group, suggesting age selection. Because donor CMV infection status was unknown, age-related changes in expanded clonotypes were potentially confounded.

The roughly 38 donors, aged about 6 to 95 years, were systemically healthy Caucasian individuals from Russia. Each donor gave about 9.7 milliliters of peripheral blood, drawn into EDTA-treated Vacutainer tubes. Ficoll-Paque density-gradient centrifugation was used to isolate PBMCs, with at least 6 million per sample. Total RNA was extracted from PBMCs with Trizol reagent, with at least 6 micrograms obtained per sample. Naive CD45RAhigh/CD27high T cell percentages were measured by flow cytometry on a PBMC aliquot from every donor. The chain joins TRBV20-1 to TRBJ1-2; the D gene is perhaps TRBD1, from 5 matching bases. The TCR comes from a woman aged 80 or over in good health. Material: blood. The DNA sequence is given as TGCAGTGCTAGATCGGGGGGACTTAACTATGGCTACACCTTC. It encodes CSARSGGLNYGYTF.